The clone carrying this TCR beta chain was seen once. Relative to the germline gene, one junction end is altered; a read error may explain this. This CDR3 contains 12 residues. Per the germline V gene, CDR1 is MNHEY and CDR2 is SVGAGI. This specimen comes from a study of blood T cell repertoires in COVID-19. Whole-study context: Samples came from the United States, Italy and Spain, spanning acute and convalescent COVID-19. PBMCs, B-cell-depleted T cells, or T cells provided the cDNA or gDNA that made up the material.

Using immunoSEQ multiplex PCR, the repertoire was profiled, and TCRdb retains in-frame clones only, with some absent. The table has around 280,000 clones, 89% seen once. The chain carries TRBV6-5 and TRBJ1-6, with TRBD1 matching over 7 bases. This receptor was identified in a woman aged 40 to 50 who had recovered from COVID-19. The sample was PBMCs or T cells enriched from blood (not recorded which). CDR3 coding DNA: TGTGCCAGCAGTGACTCCAGGGGGTCGCCCCACTTT. It specifies CASSDSRGSPHF.